This entry describes one TCR beta chain. Its antigen is not identified. The length of the CDR3 is 14 residues. V was clipped by 5 bases and J by 7 bases, with 15 bases between them. Germline CDR1 is SEHNR and CDR2 is FQNEAQ (reference sequence). Clones were sequenced by immunoSEQ multiplex PCR, and TCRdb holds only the in-frame ones, with some missing. The sample yields over 45,000 clones, 85% to 95% seen once. The record originates from a study of a mutant IDH1 vaccine in newly diagnosed glioma. Whole-study context: V12 took place at week 35, and V13 at week 47. The study, taken as a whole, reports: There seemed to be no relation between pseudoprogression and changes in top peripheral T cell clonotypes. It was about 92% of patients that developed vaccine-induced immune responses.

Time point described: week 35, safety follow-up. A single vaccine dose contained 300 ug of mutant IDH1 20-mer peptide, and topical imiquimod was used with it. The specimen comprised PBMCs, sampled from a glioma patient whose treatment included an IDH1 peptide vaccine. The TCR was taken from a middle-aged man with glioma. V is TRBV7-9 and J is TRBJ1-5; the D is unclear. The CDR3 DNA reads as TGTGCCAGCAGCCTGGGAGGAGATGGACAGCCCCAGCATTTT. This gives the protein CASSLGGDGQPQHF.